One and the same sample provided the 32 T cell receptor beta chains below, sequenced in a study of response to subunit inactivated influenza vaccine. TCRdb re-called the RT-PCR reads through MiXCR, storing one row per CDR3 protein. The table records under 800,000 distinct CDR3 sequences, approximately 14% of them present only once. The input for sequencing was PBMCs from blood, taken less than 15 days before vaccination. The receptors derive from a man between 50 and 59 years old who received an inactivated influenza vaccine.

This clonotype was seen a few times. The V and J genes are TRBV20-1 and TRBJ2-2; TRBD2 matches 7 bases. CDR3 size: 14 residues. Trimming cost V 4 bases and J 5 bases; bases outside gene matches: 7. CDR1 and CDR2 (germline): DFQATT, SNEGSKA (reference sequence). CDR3 DNA: TGCAGTGCTAAGGGAGGGGTGGGGACCGGGGAGCTGTTTTTT. It yields the protein CSAKGGVGTGELFF.

The chain recombines TRBV6-6 with TRBJ2-5; no clear D. The CDR3 covers 12 residues. Germline values: CDR1 MNHNY, CDR2 SVGAGI (reference sequence). Trimming pared 6 bases from V and 4 bases from J, leaving 9 bases between. CDR3 in amino acids: CASRDQGETQYF. The CDR3 DNA is TGTGCCAGCAGGGATCAAGGAGAGACCCAGTACTTC.

The V call is TRBV9, the J call TRBJ2-3; D perhaps matches TRBD2 (6 bases). Germline assignment: CDR1 SGDLS and CDR2 YYNGEE. This CDR3 contains 16 residues. The germline V and J ends were trimmed by 1 base and 2 bases, with 14 bases remaining between them. For the CDR3, the DNA is TGTGCCAGCAGCGTATGGGCGGGAAGTAACACAGATACGCAGTATTTT. Its translation: CASSVWAGSNTDTQYF.

This chain connects TRBV28 to TRBJ1-5; no reliable D call. V was shortened by 7 bases and J by 2 bases, with 15 bases between the two germline ends. This CDR3 has 15 amino acids. Germline-derived CDR1 and CDR2 are MDHEN and SYDVKM. CDR3 region: CASTPQVLGNQPQHF. DNA of the CDR3: TGTGCCAGCACTCCCCAGGTTCTGGGCAATCAGCCCCAGCATTTT.

This clonotype was seen ten or more times. The rearrangement links TRBV29-1 to TRBJ2-7, with D tentatively TRBD1 (5 bases). V gave up 4 bases and J gave up 2 bases, with 6 bases separating them. Germline CDR1 is SQVTM and CDR2 is ANQGSEA. This CDR3 has 11 residues. CDR3 in DNA: TGCAGCGTTGGCAGGGCCTACGAGCAGTACTTC. Its translation is CSVGRAYEQYF.

This clonotype was recorded at least ten times. V usage is TRBV6-2 or TRBV6-3 and J usage is TRBJ2-1, with D possibly matching TRBD1 (5 bases). Trimming removed 2 bases at V and 5 bases at J, with 13 bases between. CDR3 size: 15 residues. CDR1 is MNHEY and CDR2 is SVGEGT in the germline V gene. CDR3 DNA sequence: TGTGCCAGCAGTTACCAAGGGGCAGGAAACAATGAGCAGTTCTTC. Protein sequence: CASSYQGAGNNEQFF.

This chain links TRBV5-1 with TRBJ1-3; no firm D call. This CDR3 contains 14 residues. Germline V lookup: CDR1 SGHRS, CDR2 YFSETQ. V was pared by 0 bases and J by 2 bases, with 6 bases between. The CDR3 bases are TGCGCCAGCAGCTTGGACGTCACTGGAAACACCATATATTTT. Translation gives CASSLDVTGNTIYF.

V usage is TRBV27 and J usage is TRBJ2-3; D possibly corresponds to TRBD1 (6 bases). CDR1 is MNHEY, CDR2 SMNVEV, per germline (reference sequence). Deletions cut 0 bases from V and 2 bases from J, with 9 bases between. This CDR3 contains 15 residues. The CDR3 sequence: CASSLSTGFTDTQYF. CDR3 nucleotides: TGTGCCAGCAGTTTATCGACAGGTTTCACAGATACGCAGTATTTT.

The chain recombines TRBV6-2 or TRBV6-3 with TRBJ2-2, with TRBD1 matching 10 bases. This CDR3 contains 16 residues. V lost 3 bases to trimming and J lost 0 bases; unmatched junction nucleotides: 1. Germline loops: CDR1 MNHEY, CDR2 SVGEGT. The CDR3: CASSYDRGPNTGELFF. The CDR3 DNA sequence: TGTGCCAGCAGTTATGACAGGGGGCCGAACACCGGGGAGCTGTTTTTT.

The chain uses TRBV2 and TRBJ2-7; 8 bases match TRBD1. J gave up 11 bases and V 8 bases, and 8 bases lay outside the gene matches. The CDR3 covers 11 residues. CDR1 is SNHLY, CDR2 FYNNEI, per germline. CDR3 nucleotides: TGTGCCAGCGCGCGGACAGGGTTCGAGTACTTC. It encodes CASARTGFEYF. The entire variable domain, with the rest obtained from reference TRBV2 and TRBJ2-7, is as follows: EPEVTQTPSHQVTQMGQEVILRCVPISNHLYFYWYRQILGQKVEFLVSFYNNEISEKSEIFDDQFSVERPDGSNFTLKIRSTKLEDSAMYFCASARTGFEYFGPGTRLTVT.

The genes are TRBV10-2 and TRBJ1-5; 10 nucleotides agree with TRBD1. This CDR3 is built from 13 residues. Germline V gives CDR1 WSHSY, CDR2 SAAADI. V dropped 6 bases and J dropped 8; count of bases not matched to a gene: 4. As DNA, the CDR3 is TGCGCCAGCAGGGGACAGGGGCCGGAGCCCCAGCATTTT. Amino acid sequence: CASRGQGPEPQHF.

This clonotype was detected only a few times. The rearrangement links TRBV20-1 to TRBJ2-3; 8 bases match TRBD2. CDR3 length: 17 residues. Trimming removed 5 bases from V and 0 bases from J; junction bases left unmatched: 13. Germline V gene data show CDR1 as DFQATT and CDR2 as SNEGSKA (reference sequence). The CDR3 nucleotides read TGCAGTGCTCGCCAAACTGTAGCGGGACCTAGCACAGATACGCAGTATTTT. Encoded protein: CSARQTVAGPSTDTQYF.

This rearrangement joins TRBV6-1 to TRBJ1-1, with D perhaps TRBD1 (6 bases). The CDR3 has 14 amino acids. From germline, CDR1 is MNHNS and CDR2 SASEGT. Trimming stripped 7 bases from V and 3 bases from J, with 15 bases between. This CDR3 reads CASTVQGRYTEAFF. CDR3 DNA: TGTGCCAGCACGGTACAGGGACGCTACACTGAAGCTTTCTTT.

V is TRBV4-3 and J is TRBJ2-5, with 9 bases lining up with TRBD1. The CDR3 has 18 amino acids. V gave up 1 base and J gave up 4 bases; unmatched junction bases: 13. CDR1 and CDR2 (germline): LGHNA, YSLEER. The CDR3 DNA reads TGCGCCAGCAGCCAAGTATCATGGACAGGGGCAGGAGGAGAGACCCAGTACTTC. Translating it yields CASSQVSWTGAGGETQYF.

There are many counts of this clonotype. The chain's CDR3 is CSVVQDGNIQYF. The DNA of the CDR3 is TGCAGCGTTGTGCAGGACGGAAACATTCAGTACTTC. J is TRBJ2-4 and V is TRBV29-1; D call uncertain. Per the germline V gene, CDR1 is SQVTM and CDR2 is ANQGSEA. V was trimmed by 4 bases and J by 6 bases, leaving 10 bases between them. CDR3 length equals 12 residues.

The CDR3 loop reads CASITHRSGANVLTF. In nucleotides, the CDR3 is TGTGCCAGCATCACCCACAGGTCTGGGGCCAACGTCCTGACTTTC. V gene TRBV21-1 combines with J gene TRBJ2-6. TRBV21-1 is a documented pseudogene. The CDR3 covers 15 residues.

The rearrangement links TRBV7-3 to TRBJ2-1; TRBD2 agrees at 10 bases. The CDR3 loop spans 15 amino acids. Germline assignment: CDR1 SGHTA and CDR2 FQGTGA. J was trimmed by 2 bases and V by 6 bases; bases with no gene match: 4. DNA for the CDR3: TGTGCCAGCAGAGCTACTAGCGGGACCTACAATGAGCAGTTCTTC. Its protein is CASRATSGTYNEQFF.

This chain connects TRBV28 to TRBJ1-6; D is ambiguous. Germline V lookup: CDR1 MDHEN, CDR2 SYDVKM. V lost 5 bases and J 5 bases, leaving 10 bases between the germline ends. The CDR3 has 14 amino acids. CDR3 amino acids: CASSVTRDNSPLHF. The CDR3 DNA reads TGTGCCAGCAGTGTCACGCGTGATAATTCACCCCTCCACTTT. The whole variable domain, filled in from reference TRBV28 and TRBJ1-6, reads DVKVTQSSRYLVKRTGEKVFLECVQDMDHENMFWYRQDPGLGLRLIYFSYDVKMKEKGDIPEGYSVSREKKERFSLILESASTNQTSMYLCASSVTRDNSPLHFGNGTRLTVT.

This clonotype was detected a few times. The V call is TRBV6-6, the J call TRBJ2-5; possible D gene TRBD1, 6 bases. Trimming shortened V by 5 bases and J by 7 bases, and 14 bases separated the two germline ends. The CDR3 has 13 residues. CDR1 is MNHNY and CDR2 is SVGAGI in the germline V gene (reference sequence). The CDR3 bases are TGTGCCAGCAGTAACAGGGATCTGGGGACCCAGTACTTC. This encodes CASSNRDLGTQYF.

This clonotype has more than one count but fewer than ten. The chain couples TRBV7-9 to TRBJ1-2; possibly TRBD1 for D (6 bases). This CDR3 has 13 residues. Germline assignment: CDR1 SEHNR and CDR2 FQNEAQ (reference sequence). V lost 1 base to trimming and J lost 8 bases, with 11 bases between them. DNA for the CDR3: TGTGCCAGCAGCTTAGACGCAGGGGAGGGCTACACCTTC. This sequence encodes CASSLDAGEGYTF.

The CDR3, as DNA: TGTGCCAGCAGCTTAGCGAGTTGGAAGTACTTC. The encoded protein is CASSLASWKYF. The chain joins TRBV7-2 to TRBJ2-7; D remains ambiguous. V dropped 0 bases and J dropped 11 bases, with 8 bases sitting between them. CDR3 size: 11 residues. In germline, CDR1 is SGHTA, CDR2 FQGNSA.

This clonotype has ten or more counts. V usage is TRBV3-1 and J usage is TRBJ1-1, with unresolved D. Trimming removed 5 bases at V and 1 base at J, with 8 bases between. Per germline, CDR1 LGHDT and CDR2 YNNKEL (reference sequence). The CDR3 sequence is 13 residues long. The CDR3 loop reads CASSTTANTEAFF. CDR3 DNA sequence: TGTGCCAGCAGCACTACAGCGAACACTGAAGCTTTCTTT.

The V call is TRBV7-9, the J call TRBJ2-1; the match to TRBD1 covers 12 bases. CDR1 is SEHNR, CDR2 FQNEAQ, per germline (reference sequence). The CDR3 runs to 16 residues. V trimming: 3 bases; J trimming: 7 bases; junction bases outside the gene matches: 7. The CDR3 region has the DNA TGTGCCAGCAGCTTTGGGGGACAGGGGGCTCTGAATGAGCAGTTCTTC. Residues: CASSFGGQGALNEQFF.

The rearrangement links TRBV6-5 to TRBJ1-4; no firm D call. Looked up from germline, CDR1 is MNHEY and CDR2 is SVGAGI. Between the trimmed V and J ends, which lost 0 bases and 8 bases, there was a span of 13 bases. This CDR3 spans 15 amino acids. The CDR3 DNA sequence: TGTGCCAGCAGTTACTCGCCGGAGTTGGGAGAAAAACTGTTTTTT. Translating gives CASSYSPELGEKLFF.

This clonotype was seen more than once but under ten times. At one of its ends the junction is not consistent with the germline gene, which may arise from a read error. This chain connects TRBV5-1 to TRBJ1-1, with D unresolved. Per the germline V gene, CDR1 is SGHRS and CDR2 is YFSETQ. This CDR3 region has 14 residues. The CDR3 sequence: CASQTGIVNTEALF. CDR3 DNA: TGCGCCAGCCAAACCGGGATAGTGAACACTGAAGCTCTCTTT.

Ten or more counts support this clonotype. CDR3 sequence (DNA): TGCGCCAGCAGCATCGGCCGGGACTACCATCATACGCAGTATTTT. Translating gives CASSIGRDYHHTQYF. The chain has TRBV5-1 and TRBJ2-3, with 7 bases that match TRBD2. The CDR3 is made up of 15 amino acids. Germline trimming cut 4 bases from V and 7 bases from J; bases unmatched to any gene: 12. Germline V gene lookup returns CDR1 SGHRS and CDR2 YFSETQ.

This clonotype was observed at least ten times. The chain joins TRBV29-1 to TRBJ2-5; TRBD1 matches at 10 bases. The V segment lost 7 bases and the J segment 5 bases; nucleotides outside the gene matches: 10. This CDR3 has 14 residues. Germline V gene lookup returns CDR1 SQVTM and CDR2 ANQGSEA. The chain's CDR3 is CSAGTGVRVETQYF. In nucleotides, the CDR3 is TGCAGCGCCGGGACAGGGGTTCGGGTTGAGACCCAGTACTTC.

This clonotype was picked up many times. V and J are TRBV7-2 and TRBJ2-1; D gene ambiguous. CDR3 length equals 16 residues. The germline gives CDR1 SGHTA, CDR2 FQGNSA. The germline V and J ends were trimmed by 5 bases and 0 bases, with 14 bases remaining between them. The CDR3 reads CASSPSGSGSYNEQFF. In DNA form, the CDR3 reads TGTGCCAGCAGCCCCTCAGGAAGTGGCTCCTACAATGAGCAGTTCTTC.

This clonotype was seen a few times. The chain uses TRBV5-1 and TRBJ1-2; TRBD1 aligns across 7 bases. The CDR3 has 13 residues. Germline CDR1 is SGHRS and CDR2 is YFSETQ. Losses at the gene ends were 3 bases for V and 7 bases for J; bases not matched to a gene: 6. The CDR3 loop reads CASSSRDSGGYTF. CDR3 bases: TGCGCCAGCAGCTCTCGGGACAGCGGTGGCTACACCTTC.

This clonotype has a count of ten or more. The V gene is TRBV4-3, the J gene TRBJ1-2; a possible D gene is TRBD1 (5 bases). Trimming cost V 0 bases and J 7 bases, with 18 bases left between them. CDR3 size: 16 residues. Per the germline V gene, CDR1 is LGHNA and CDR2 is YSLEER. CDR3 sequence (DNA): TGCGCCAGCAGCCAAGATCATTCGTCCAGGGTGGTTGGCTACACCTTC. Translating it yields CASSQDHSSRVVGYTF.

The chain carries TRBV5-1 and TRBJ2-3, with D perhaps TRBD2 (6 bases). Trimming removed 0 bases from V and 3 bases from J, with 8 bases in between. The CDR3 consists of 14 residues. From germline, CDR1 is SGHRS and CDR2 YFSETQ. The CDR3 DNA is TGCGCCAGCAGCTTGGATAGCGGAACAGATACGCAGTATTTT. Residues: CASSLDSGTDTQYF.

This clonotype was counted only a few times. The gene calls are TRBV12-3 or TRBV12-4 and TRBJ1-5, with D uncertain. V gave up 3 bases and J gave up 7 bases, with 10 bases separating them. This CDR3 comprises 13 residues. The CDR3 here is CASSLSRMQPQHF. DNA for the CDR3: TGTGCCAGCAGTTTGAGCAGGATGCAGCCCCAGCATTTT.